One T cell receptor beta chain is described in this entry. This record belongs to a study of T cell changes during pregnancy in multiple sclerosis. Trimming took 8 bases from V and 1 from J; bases not matched to a gene: 11. CDR1 SQVTM and CDR2 ANQGSEA come from the germline V gene. This CDR3 has 15 amino acids. The repertoire was sequenced with immunoSEQ multiplex PCR; TCRdb's copy has only in-frame clones and lacks some. This sample yields tens of thousands of clones, of which more than 75% are seen a single time; about 5.2% belongs to the top ten. The specimen comprised peripheral blood, sampled in the third trimester of pregnancy. This clonotype was sampled from a female donor in good health, enrolled as a control in a pregnancy study. The genes are TRBV29-1 and TRBJ2-3, with 8 bases matching TRBD1. DNA for the CDR3: TGCAGCCTGCGTTTTTCGACAGGGGGCACAGATACGCAGTATTTT. Amino acid sequence: CSLRFSTGGTDTQYF.